This entry concerns a single T cell receptor (beta chain). Its antigen is not known. The source of the sample is a study of OX40 agonist ivuxolimab in advanced cancers. Some clones are missing from TCRdb's copy, which holds only in-frame ones; the method was immunoSEQ multiplex PCR. This sample yields about 86,000 clones, of which 89% are seen a single time; approximately 0.19% belongs to the top ten. V lost 3 bases and J 6 bases, leaving 9 bases between the germline ends. The CDR3 runs to 14 residues. Germline CDR1 MNHEY, CDR2 SMNVEV (reference sequence). Overall study findings and caveats: Averaging showed that CD8+ T cells had more expanded clones than CD4+ did. Partial responders treated at 0.1-3.0 mg/kg exhibited clonal expansion among the lowest measured. Several nonresponders also turned out to have low normalized T-cell clonal expansion.

This sequence originates from an adult with an advanced solid tumor such as melanoma, head and neck, liver or kidney cancer. J is TRBJ1-6 and V is TRBV27; D not certain. The material sequenced was CD4+ or CD8+ T cells sorted from blood, taken in a trial of the OX40 agonist ivuxolimab. CDR3 amino acids: CASSLVAGNSPLHF. In DNA, the CDR3 is TGTGCCAGCAGTTTGGTGGCAGGTAATTCACCCCTCCACTTT.